This is a list of T cell receptor beta chains from one sample in a study of cytomegalovirus exposure and HLA in healthy donors. TCRdb's copy holds only in-frame clones and misses some; the assay was immunoSEQ multiplex PCR. This table holds fewer than 110,000 clones, around 85% found once. The material sequenced was PBMCs. These receptors were taken from a man aged 25-40 years in good health and CMV-seronegative. Both conserved end residues are part of each CDR3. D genes are given only for firm matches. The size field is filled for only some rows; it gives once, few, many or a size class.

d_gene: NA; len: 16; abundance: NA; v_gene: TRBV5-1; j_gene: TRBJ1-1; CDR3aa: CASMPETAPSYPEAFF; CDR3nt: TGCGCCAGCATGCCAGAGACAGCTCCTTCGTACCCTGAAGCTTTCTTT
d_gene: TRBD1; len: 15; abundance: NA; v_gene: TRBV19; j_gene: TRBJ2-1; CDR3aa: CASRRDRDSYNEQFF; CDR3nt: TGTGCCAGTAGGAGGGACAGGGACTCCTACAATGAGCAGTTCTTC
d_gene: NA; len: 13; abundance: NA; v_gene: TRBV2; j_gene: TRBJ1-2; CDR3aa: CASSEDLPYGYTF; CDR3nt: TGTGCCAGCAGTGAAGATCTCCCCTATGGCTACACCTTC
d_gene: TRBD1; len: 13; abundance: NA; v_gene: TRBV19; j_gene: TRBJ1-1; CDR3aa: CASSIGTGYEAFF; CDR3nt: TGTGCCAGTAGTATTGGGACAGGGTATGAAGCTTTCTTT
d_gene: NA; len: 14; abundance: NA; v_gene: TRBV21-1; j_gene: TRBJ1-5; CDR3aa: CASRLQVRNQPQHF; CDR3nt: TGTGCCAGCAGGTTACAGGTACGGAATCAGCCCCAGCATTTT
d_gene: TRBD2; len: 13; abundance: NA; v_gene: TRBV6-4; j_gene: TRBJ2-3; CDR3aa: CASRSGATDTQYF; CDR3nt: TGTGCCAGCCGTAGCGGGGCCACAGATACGCAGTATTTT
d_gene: TRBD2; len: 14; abundance: NA; v_gene: TRBV6-5; j_gene: TRBJ2-7; CDR3aa: CASRPSGGSYEQYF; CDR3nt: TGTGCCAGCAGACCCAGCGGGGGGTCCTACGAGCAGTACTTC
d_gene: TRBD1; len: 17; abundance: NA; v_gene: TRBV13; j_gene: TRBJ2-6; CDR3aa: CASTLYRGLYGANVLTF; CDR3nt: TGTGCCAGCACCCTTTACAGGGGGCTATATGGGGCCAACGTCCTGACTTTC
d_gene: TRBD1; len: 15; abundance: NA; v_gene: TRBV6-6; j_gene: TRBJ1-3; CDR3aa: CASSMTGGIGNTIYF; CDR3nt: TGTGCCAGCAGCATGACAGGGGGCATTGGAAACACCATATATTTT
d_gene: NA; len: 13; abundance: NA; v_gene: TRBV7-8; j_gene: TRBJ2-7; CDR3aa: CASSLPYSHEQYF; CDR3nt: TGTGCCAGCAGCTTACCTTACAGTCACGAGCAGTACTTC
d_gene: TRBD1; len: 16; abundance: NA; v_gene: TRBV30; j_gene: TRBJ2-7; CDR3aa: CASGFGQVFPTYEQYF; CDR3nt: TGTGCCTCCGGTTTCGGACAGGTCTTTCCCACCTACGAGCAGTACTTC
d_gene: TRBD1; len: 14; abundance: NA; v_gene: TRBV7-9; j_gene: TRBJ1-5; CDR3aa: CASSGTASNQPQHF; CDR3nt: TGTGCCAGCAGCGGGACAGCCAGCAATCAGCCCCAGCATTTT
d_gene: NA; len: 16; abundance: NA; v_gene: TRBV7-9; j_gene: TRBJ2-7; CDR3aa: CASSLAPQSSSYEQYF; CDR3nt: TGTGCCAGCAGCTTAGCGCCCCAGTCATCCTCCTACGAGCAGTACTTC
d_gene: TRBD1; len: 17; abundance: NA; v_gene: TRBV5-1; j_gene: TRBJ1-1; CDR3aa: CASSPGTAKSGSTEAFF; CDR3nt: TGCGCCAGCAGCCCCGGGACAGCCAAATCGGGTAGCACTGAAGCTTTCTTT
d_gene: TRBD2; len: 17; abundance: once; v_gene: TRBV6-1; j_gene: TRBJ2-3; CDR3aa: CASSDRIFGGSADTQYF; CDR3nt: TGTGCCAGCAGTGATCGAATTTTCGGCGGGAGCGCAGATACGCAGTATTTT
d_gene: TRBD2; len: 15; abundance: NA; v_gene: TRBV29-1; j_gene: TRBJ2-3; CDR3aa: CSVEVGAGGADTQYF; CDR3nt: TGCAGCGTTGAAGTAGGAGCGGGAGGTGCAGATACGCAGTATTTT
d_gene: NA; len: 13; abundance: few; v_gene: TRBV6-5; j_gene: TRBJ2-7; CDR3aa: CASSRGSSYEQYF; CDR3nt: TGTGCCAGCAGTAGGGGCAGCTCCTACGAGCAGTACTTC
d_gene: NA; len: 14; abundance: NA; v_gene: TRBV7-3; j_gene: TRBJ1-1; CDR3aa: CASSLLQGNTEAFF; CDR3nt: TGTGCCAGCAGCTTATTACAGGGAAACACTGAAGCTTTCTTT
d_gene: TRBD1; len: 16; abundance: NA; v_gene: TRBV30; j_gene: TRBJ2-7; CDR3aa: CAWSGARTGDSYEQYF; CDR3nt: TGTGCCTGGAGTGGGGCTCGGACAGGGGACTCCTACGAGCAGTACTTC
d_gene: TRBD1; len: 16; abundance: NA; v_gene: TRBV4-1; j_gene: TRBJ1-2; CDR3aa: CASSQVSPQGMGGYTF; CDR3nt: TGCGCCAGCAGCCAAGTATCCCCACAGGGGATGGGTGGCTACACCTTC
d_gene: NA; len: 13; abundance: NA; v_gene: TRBV25-1; j_gene: TRBJ2-5; CDR3aa: CASSENPSETQYF; CDR3nt: TGTGCCAGCAGTGAAAATCCGAGTGAGACCCAGTACTTC
d_gene: TRBD2; len: 14; abundance: NA; v_gene: TRBV7-3; j_gene: TRBJ2-1; CDR3aa: CASSLGTTDNEQFF; CDR3nt: TGTGCCAGCAGCTTAGGGACTACCGACAATGAGCAGTTCTTC
d_gene: NA; len: 16; abundance: NA; v_gene: TRBV5-4; j_gene: TRBJ1-2; CDR3aa: CASSLGDTFPNYGYTF; CDR3nt: TGTGCCAGCAGCTTGGGGGACACATTTCCAAACTATGGCTACACCTTC
d_gene: NA; len: 15; abundance: NA; v_gene: TRBV5-1; j_gene: TRBJ2-3; CDR3aa: CASSIGGLGGDTQYF; CDR3nt: TGCGCCAGCAGCATCGGGGGGCTCGGAGGGGATACGCAGTATTTT
d_gene: NA; len: 13; abundance: NA; v_gene: TRBV6-5; j_gene: TRBJ1-6; CDR3aa: CASSYLENSPLHF; CDR3nt: TGTGCCAGCAGTTACCTGGAGAATTCACCCCTCCACTTT
d_gene: NA; len: 18; abundance: NA; v_gene: TRBV5-6; j_gene: TRBJ2-2; CDR3aa: CASRYSPAGAMITGELFF; CDR3nt: TGTGCCAGCAGGTATAGCCCCGCGGGTGCAATGATTACCGGGGAGCTGTTTTTT
d_gene: NA; len: 16; abundance: NA; v_gene: TRBV18; j_gene: TRBJ2-2; CDR3aa: CASSPPGGPNTGELFF; CDR3nt: TGTGCCAGCTCACCACCCGGGGGGCCGAACACCGGGGAGCTGTTTTTT
d_gene: TRBD1; len: 12; abundance: NA; v_gene: TRBV5-1; j_gene: TRBJ2-1; CDR3aa: CASSYGQAEWFF; CDR3nt: TGCGCCAGCAGCTATGGACAGGCCGAGTGGTTCTTC
d_gene: TRBD2; len: 14; abundance: NA; v_gene: TRBV18; j_gene: TRBJ2-1; CDR3aa: CASSPLAGYNEQFF; CDR3nt: TGTGCCAGCTCACCATTAGCGGGGTACAATGAGCAGTTCTTC
d_gene: NA; len: 13; abundance: NA; v_gene: TRBV4-1; j_gene: TRBJ2-7; CDR3aa: CASSLGTDYEQYF; CDR3nt: TGCGCCAGCAGCCTAGGGACTGACTACGAGCAGTACTTC
d_gene: NA; len: 14; abundance: once; v_gene: TRBV14; j_gene: TRBJ2-1; CDR3aa: CASSQDPGNNEQFF; CDR3nt: TGTGCCAGCAGCCAAGATCCGGGAAACAATGAGCAGTTCTTC